The present T cell receptor beta chain was sequenced within a study of blood T cell repertoires in COVID-19. Overall study: Donors in the United States, Italy and Spain gave samples during acute or convalescent COVID-19. From T cells, B-cell-depleted T cells, or PBMCs came the material, which was cDNA or gDNA.

In the study's own analysis: Reference gene primer amplification gave estimated nucleated cell counts. This table comes from immunoSEQ multiplex PCR, and its TCRdb copy is limited to in-frame clones, with some not included. V and J calls and clone size follow that table, whereas D and trimming were derived from the DNA. The sample includes approximately 90,000 clones, about 88% of them seen just once. Germline V gene data show CDR1 as MNHEY and CDR2 as SMNVEV (reference sequence). Trimming left V 5 bases short and J 8 bases short, with 21 bases between. CDR3 length: 16 amino acids. The rearrangement uses TRBV27 and TRBJ1-4; perhaps TRBD1 as D (6 bases). Sequencing input: peripheral blood. This clonotype originated in a man between 50 and 59 years old with acute or convalescent COVID-19. CDR3 sequence reads: CASSPLDRKGLEKLFF. DNA for the CDR3: TGTGCCAGCAGTCCATTGGACAGAAAGGGTTTAGAAAAACTGTTTTTT.